The clone carrying this TCR beta chain was observed at least ten times. The data belong to a study of early T cells in non-severe SARS-CoV-2 infection. TCRdb ran MiXCR on the 5' RACE reads and lists one entry per CDR3 protein. The data contain more than 25,000 distinct CDR3 sequences, just under 3% of them seen just once; the ten biggest clones take up more than 0.55%. This CDR3 is built from 14 residues. Germline V gene sequence: CDR1 LGHNT, CDR2 FRNRAP. V lost 6 bases to trimming and J lost 3 bases; unmatched junction nucleotides: 5. The sample taken for sequencing was whole blood. The rearrangement links TRBV12-5 to TRBJ2-5; the match to TRBD1 covers 9 bases. The source of this sequence is an adult who was a healthcare worker with PCR-confirmed SARS-CoV-2 infection or an uninfected control (not recorded which). For the CDR3, the DNA is TGTGCTAGTGGATCACAGGGGGCAGAAGAGACCCAGTACTTC. It specifies CASGSQGAEETQYF.